Below are 31 T cell receptor beta chains sequenced from a single sample in a study of blood T cell repertoires in COVID-19 (dated by TCRdb to between 2020 and 2021). Libraries were built with the immunoSEQ multiplex PCR assay. Imported from immuneACCESS, the table was reduced by TCRdb to in-frame sequences with V and J called. These copies leave out some clones; in studies compared against another copy, an unresolved V gene accounts for under half, and the cause of the remainder is not known. This sample is represented by under 250,000 clones; approximately 84% of them were singletons. The ten largest clones capture 6.5% to 9% of the sample. Sequences were obtained from peripheral blood. These receptors were taken from a woman in her forties or fifties with active or convalescent COVID-19.

J is TRBJ2-7 and V is TRBV5-6; the match to TRBD1 covers 7 bases. The CDR3 has 14 amino acids. Per the germline V gene, CDR1 is SGHDT and CDR2 is YYEEEE. V shed 4 bases and J 0 bases; nucleotides not matched to a gene: 4. DNA for the CDR3: TGTGCCAGCAGCATTGACAGGGCCTCCTACGAGCAGTACGTC. It encodes CASSIDRASYEQYV.

The J gene is TRBJ2-1, the V gene TRBV10-2; D is unclear. The CDR3 is 13 residues long. Germline CDR1 WSHSY, CDR2 SAAADI. Trimming shortened V by 0 bases and J by 8 bases, and 8 bases separated the two germline ends. CDR3 loop: CASSESERHEQFF. The CDR3 bases are TGCGCCAGCAGTGAGTCTGAGCGACATGAGCAGTTCTTC.

This clone was seen once. This rearrangement joins TRBV19 to TRBJ2-5; perhaps TRBD1 as D (6 bases). V lost 3 bases, J lost 2 bases, and 10 bases lay in between. Germline loops: CDR1 LNHDA, CDR2 SQIVND (reference sequence). The CDR3 has 14 residues. In DNA, the CDR3 is TGTGCCAGTAGTATTCTGGACAGTCAAGAGACCCAGTACTTC. Amino acids: CASSILDSQETQYF.

The chain carries TRBV7-9 and TRBJ1-4, with D possibly TRBD1 on 6 matching bases. Trimming shortened V by 5 bases and J by 8 bases, and 18 bases separated the two germline ends. The germline V gene has CDR1 SEHNR and CDR2 FQNEAQ (reference sequence). There are 15 residues in the CDR3. CDR3 sequence reads: CASSREQGIQEKLFF. The CDR3 bases are TGTGCCAGCAGCCGAGAACAGGGTATACAGGAAAAACTGTTTTTT. The full variable domain, with the rest looked up from reference TRBV7-9 and TRBJ1-4, is DTGVSQNPRHKITKRGQNVTFRCDPISEHNRLYWYRQTLGQGPEFLTYFQNEAQLEKSRLLSDRFSAERPKGSFSTLEIQRTEQGDSAMYLCASSREQGIQEKLFFGSGTQLSVL.

The chain uses TRBV5-5 and TRBJ2-3; 10 nucleotides align to TRBD1. V was pared by 3 bases and J by 4 bases, with 14 bases of the junction left unmatched. The length of the CDR3 is 18 residues. Per the germline V gene, CDR1 is SGHKS and CDR2 is YYEKEE (reference sequence). CDR3: CASSSTGTGEGLADTQYF. The DNA of the CDR3 is TGTGCCAGCAGCTCGACCGGGACAGGGGAGGGGTTGGCAGATACGCAGTATTTT.

This sequence joins TRBV5-4 and TRBJ2-4; 9 bases line up with TRBD1. CDR1 and CDR2 from the germline V gene are SGHNT and YYREEE (reference sequence). This CDR3 region has 15 residues. The ends lost 1 base at V and 6 bases at J; junction bases unmatched: 5. CDR3 protein: CASSLNRGLGNIQYF. CDR3 bases: TGTGCCAGCAGCTTGAACAGGGGGCTCGGAAACATTCAGTACTTC.

This chain connects TRBV6-6 to TRBJ1-5; D perhaps matches TRBD1 (6 bases). The V end lost 7 bases, the J end lost 2 bases, and 9 bases lay between the germline ends. This CDR3 contains 13 residues. The V gene's germline CDR1 is MNHNY and CDR2 SVGAGI (reference sequence). CDR3 in amino acids: CASNRQGNQPQHF. CDR3 DNA: TGTGCCAGCAACCGACAGGGCAATCAGCCCCAGCATTTT.

The genes are TRBV5-1 and TRBJ1-1; the D gene is possibly TRBD1 (6 bases). The V end was cut by 6 bases, the J end by 0 bases, with 18 bases between. This CDR3 is built from 16 residues. CDR1 SGHRS and CDR2 YFSETQ come from the germline V gene. The CDR3 sequence: CASKAGALGVNTEAFF. The CDR3 DNA follows: TGCGCCAGCAAGGCAGGGGCCCTAGGGGTGAACACTGAAGCTTTCTTT.

This clone was detected a few times. This chain connects TRBV11-1 to TRBJ2-2; D is possibly TRBD1 (6 bases). The CDR3 length is 13 residues. Trimming removed 8 bases at V and 5 bases at J, with 12 bases between. CDR1 and CDR2 from the germline V gene are SGHAT and FQDESV (reference sequence). The CDR3 protein is CASGETGTGELFF. The CDR3, as DNA: TGTGCCAGCGGGGAAACAGGGACCGGGGAGCTGTTTTTT.

The CDR3 DNA reads TGCAGCGGCTTGGGACAGGATGAGACCCAGTACTTC. Residues: CSGLGQDETQYF. This rearrangement joins TRBV29-1 to TRBJ2-5; 8 bases fit TRBD1. This CDR3 contains 12 residues. V was clipped by 7 bases and J by 5 bases; unmatched bases: 6. Looked up from germline, CDR1 is SQVTM and CDR2 is ANQGSEA.

V is TRBV7-9 and J is TRBJ1-1; D ambiguous. CDR1 and CDR2 (germline): SEHNR, FQNEAQ (reference sequence). This CDR3 is built from 13 residues. The ends were cut back, 4 bases at V and 8 bases at J, with 14 bases in the middle. As DNA, the CDR3 is TGTGCCAGCAGCTATCGGACTCCCCCCGAAGCTTTCTTT. This gives the protein CASSYRTPPEAFF.

The V and J genes are TRBV5-1 and TRBJ1-4; D is ambiguous. The CDR3 is made up of 15 amino acids. The germline CDR1 and CDR2 sequences are SGHRS and YFSETQ. Trimming left V 0 bases short and J 0 bases short, with 6 bases between. CDR3 loop: CASSLAGTTNEKLFF. In nucleotides, the CDR3 is TGCGCCAGCAGCTTGGCCGGGACAACTAATGAAAAACTGTTTTTT.

The chain couples TRBV5-1 to TRBJ1-1; a weak D match, TRBD1 (5 bases). Germline-derived CDR1 and CDR2 are SGHRS and YFSETQ. Trimming stripped 2 bases from V and 5 bases from J, with 16 bases between. The CDR3 extends over 15 amino acids. The CDR3 bases are TGCGCCAGCAGCTTTACCCCGGGGCGGGGGACTGAAGCTTTCTTT. It yields the protein CASSFTPGRGTEAFF.

This chain connects TRBV19 to TRBJ1-1; 8 positions agree with TRBD1. Per the germline V gene, CDR1 is LNHDA and CDR2 is SQIVND (reference sequence). This CDR3 is 16 amino acids long. V trimming: 8 bases; J trimming: 1 base; junction bases outside the gene matches: 12. For the CDR3, the DNA is TGTGCCAGTTCTGTGTCTCGGACAGGGACGAACACTGAAGCTTTCTTT. Its protein product is CASSVSRTGTNTEAFF. The entire variable domain, with the rest obtained from reference TRBV19 and TRBJ1-1, is as follows: DGGITQSPKYLFRKEGQNVTLSCEQNLNHDAMYWYRQDPGQGLRLIYYSQIVNDFQKGDIAEGYSVSREKKESFPLTVTSAQKNPTAFYLCASSVSRTGTNTEAFFGQGTRLTVV.

The V call is TRBV4-1, the J call TRBJ1-2, with 8 bases lining up with TRBD1. The V and J ends lost 1 base and 0 bases, in that order; junction bases with no gene match: 4. The CDR3 runs to 16 residues. CDR1 MGHRA and CDR2 YSYEKL come from the germline V gene. The CDR3 DNA is TGCGCCAGCAGCCAAGTAAGGACAGGGTCTAACTATGGCTACACCTTC. Translated: CASSQVRTGSNYGYTF.

This chain uses TRBV30 with TRBJ1-2; tentatively, D is TRBD1 (5 bases). There are 13 residues in the CDR3. Trimming cost V 0 bases and J 5 bases, with 10 bases left between them. CDR1 is GTSNPN and CDR2 is SVGIG in the germline V gene (reference sequence). CDR3 DNA: TGTGCCTGGAGTGTAGCAGGGATTTATGGCTACACCTTC. Amino acids: CAWSVAGIYGYTF.

The gene calls are TRBV6-5 and TRBJ2-7; 7 nucleotides line up with TRBD2. Germline V gene sequence: CDR1 MNHEY, CDR2 SVGAGI. The CDR3 consists of 15 residues. J gave up 6 bases and V 4 bases, and 12 bases lay outside the gene matches. CDR3 region: CASSSRWGGTPEQYV. The CDR3 nucleotides are TGTGCCAGCAGTTCCCGCTGGGGGGGTACCCCCGAGCAGTACGTC.

CDR3 nucleotides: TGCGCCAGCAGCACCGACGGAGCTAACTATGGCTACACCTTC. Its protein is CASSTDGANYGYTF. The rearrangement uses TRBV5-1 and TRBJ1-2; D is ambiguous. CDR1 SGHRS and CDR2 YFSETQ come from the germline V gene. The CDR3 runs to 14 residues. Trimming shortened V by 4 bases and J by 0 bases, and 10 bases separated the two germline ends.

The V gene is TRBV29-1, the J gene TRBJ1-1; the D gene is possibly TRBD1 (5 bases). The CDR3 totals 13 residues. The germline V and J ends were trimmed by 8 bases and 0 bases, with 13 bases remaining between them. From germline, CDR1 is SQVTM and CDR2 ANQGSEA. In DNA form, the CDR3 reads TGCAGCTACCTGGGGGGACTGAACACTGAAGCTTTCTTT. Translation gives CSYLGGLNTEAFF. The full variable domain, with the rest looked up from reference TRBV29-1 and TRBJ1-1, is SAVISQKPSRDICQRGTSLTIQCQVDSQVTMMFWYRQQPGQSLTLIATANQGSEATYESGFVIDKFPISRPNLTFSTLTVSNMSPEDSSIYLCSYLGGLNTEAFFGQGTRLTVV.

CDR3 sequence reads: CASSDSAGGGDTEAFF. Written as DNA, the CDR3 is TGTGCCAGCAGTGACTCGGCAGGAGGGGGGGACACTGAAGCTTTCTTT. This rearrangement joins TRBV6-4 to TRBJ1-1; a weak D match, TRBD1 (6 bases). The CDR3 totals 16 residues. With 0 bases removed from V and 3 bases from J, the gap between germline ends came to 14 bases. Per germline, CDR1 MRHNA and CDR2 SNTAGT.

The rearrangement uses TRBV9 and TRBJ2-1; D not certain. Trimming cost V 4 bases and J 11 bases, with 19 bases left between them. Germline V gene sequence: CDR1 SGDLS, CDR2 YYNGEE. This CDR3 contains 14 residues. The CDR3 bases are TGTGCCAGCAGCCCACCGGCTCAAGCGAAACAGCAGTTCTTC. It is translated as CASSPPAQAKQQFF.

The rearrangement joins TRBV27 to TRBJ1-1; D is ambiguous. The V end was cut by 6 bases, the J end by 3 bases, with 11 bases between. The CDR3 extends over 13 amino acids. Germline-derived CDR1 and CDR2 are MNHEY and SMNVEV (reference sequence). This CDR3 reads CASRSRRDTEAFF. The CDR3 DNA is TGTGCCAGCAGGTCGAGGAGAGACACTGAAGCTTTCTTT.

The chain uses TRBV5-5 and TRBJ1-2, with D perhaps TRBD1 (5 bases). V was trimmed by 1 base and J by 4 bases, leaving 23 bases between them. Germline values: CDR1 SGHKS, CDR2 YYEKEE (reference sequence). CDR3 length: 18 amino acids. CDR3 residues: CASSLMFIAQGKVYGYTF. CDR3 sequence (DNA): TGTGCCAGCAGCTTGATGTTTATCGCGCAGGGCAAAGTCTATGGCTACACCTTC.

The CDR3 is CSVSFYSTDTQYF. CDR3 DNA sequence: TGCAGCGTTTCTTTTTATAGCACAGATACGCAGTATTTT. The chain couples TRBV29-1 to TRBJ2-3; D is ambiguous. The CDR3 contains 13 residues. V lost 5 bases and J lost 0, with 9 bases in between. Germline CDR1 SQVTM, CDR2 ANQGSEA.

The rearrangement uses TRBV5-6 and TRBJ2-7, with 8 bases lining up with TRBD1. Germline loops: CDR1 SGHDT, CDR2 YYEEEE. There are 13 residues in the CDR3. Trimming took 4 bases from V and 10 from J; bases not matched to a gene: 10. CDR3 sequence reads: CASSQDDRGEQYV. In nucleotides, the CDR3 is TGTGCCAGCAGCCAAGACGACAGGGGTGAACAGTACGTC.

This chain connects TRBV6-4 to TRBJ1-2; D gene uncertain. Germline V gene data show CDR1 as MRHNA and CDR2 as SNTAGT. The CDR3 loop spans 13 amino acids. V lost 2 bases, J lost 6 bases, and 10 bases lay in between. The CDR3: CASSDGEEHGYTF. The CDR3 coding sequence is TGTGCCAGCAGTGACGGAGAGGAGCATGGCTACACCTTC.

This clone was seen only a few times. The rearrangement links TRBV7-9 to TRBJ1-6; 7 bases are a match to TRBD1. Germline V gene lookup returns CDR1 SEHNR and CDR2 FQNEAQ (reference sequence). This CDR3 comprises 16 residues. V shed 0 bases and J 7 bases; nucleotides not matched to a gene: 6. The CDR3 nucleotides read TGTGCCAGCAGCTTAGCGACGGGACAGAAGAATTCACCCCTCCACTTT. Translated, it gives CASSLATGQKNSPLHF.

The chain joins TRBV5-6 to TRBJ1-2; 7 bases line up with TRBD1. The CDR3 is 15 residues long. The junction had 11 bases not matched to a gene; V was cut back by 2 bases and J by 7 bases. Germline V gene sequence: CDR1 SGHDT, CDR2 YYEEEE. The CDR3 sequence is CASSLYRTGGVGYTF. The CDR3 DNA reads TGTGCCAGCAGCTTATATAGGACAGGTGGGGTTGGCTACACCTTC.

The J gene is TRBJ1-2, the V gene TRBV6-5, with TRBD1 matching 7 bases. The J segment lost 4 bases and the V segment lost 6 bases, leaving 11 bases of the junction unmatched. Germline V gives CDR1 MNHEY, CDR2 SVGAGI. The CDR3 runs 15 residues. The CDR3 protein is CASRRERQGGYGYTF. In DNA, the CDR3 is TGTGCCAGCAGAAGAGAGAGACAGGGCGGCTATGGCTACACCTTC.

This chain connects TRBV5-6 to TRBJ1-2; 7 nucleotides line up with TRBD1. Germline CDR1 reads SGHDT; CDR2 reads YYEEEE. The CDR3 covers 14 residues. V shed 2 bases and J 3 bases; nucleotides not matched to a gene: 4. The CDR3 loop is CASSLGQVDYGYTF. In DNA, the CDR3 is TGTGCCAGCAGCTTAGGACAGGTGGACTATGGCTACACCTTC.

Ten or more counts support this clone. V gene TRBV30 combines with J gene TRBJ2-5; D possibly corresponds to TRBD2 (6 bases). Trimming pared 3 bases from V and 3 bases from J, leaving 14 bases between. The CDR3 is 14 amino acids. The germline V gene has CDR1 GTSNPN and CDR2 SVGIG (reference sequence). The CDR3 DNA follows: TGTGCCTGGAGCCTCGGGAGCCGAGAAGAGACCCAGTACTTC. It yields the protein CAWSLGSREETQYF.